This T cell receptor (beta chain) was retrieved from a study of blood T cell repertoires in COVID-19. Authors' analysis steps: For nucleated cells, counts were estimated from reference gene primer amplification. The protocol was immunoSEQ multiplex PCR, while the TCRdb copy is restricted to in-frame clones and leaves out a portion. That table gives V, J and clone size, and the DNA gave D and trimming. The sample lists roughly 250,000 clones, 84% occurring once. Per the germline V gene, CDR1 is ENHRY and CDR2 is SYGVKD. This CDR3 has 14 amino acids. The trim removed 7 bases at V and 3 bases at J, leaving 5 bases unmatched.

Sequencing was done on a sample of peripheral blood. The chain joins TRBV10-3 to TRBJ2-1; 8 bases map to TRBD2. This clonotype was sampled from a man in his fifties or sixties with acute or convalescent COVID-19. The CDR3 DNA follows: TGTGCCATCAATCCGGGACTAGTCTACAATGAGCAGTTCTTC. It translates to CAINPGLVYNEQFF.